The sequence of this T cell receptor (beta chain) was determined in a study of a mutant IDH1 vaccine in newly diagnosed glioma. Study in general: Vaccines were first given 4-6 weeks after radiotherapy alone, or with temozolomide cycles. Most patients had received both radiotherapy and temozolomide, the prior options being radiotherapy, temozolomide, or both.

The time point: week 47, end of study. Alongside topical imiquimod, each dose of vaccine comprised 300 ug of mutant IDH1 20-mer peptide. To note about this clone: Its antigen remains unknown.

V lost 4 bases to trimming and J lost 1 base, with 7 bases between them. The CDR3 length is 13 residues. CDR1 SGHTA and CDR2 FQGNSA come from the germline V gene. Profiling relied on immunoSEQ multiplex PCR, and the TCRdb table lists in-frame clones only, not all of them. The sample carries more than 35,000 clones, about 81% recorded once. Sequencing was performed on PBMCs, taken from a glioma patient whose treatment included an IDH1 peptide vaccine. The chain recombines TRBV7-2 with TRBJ2-5; D unresolved. This TCR was recovered from a man in his forties with glioma. CDR3 protein: CASSSRTQETQYF. DNA of the CDR3: TGTGCCAGCAGCTCCCGGACCCAAGAGACCCAGTACTTC.